This T cell receptor (beta chain) emerged from a study of blood T cell repertoires in COVID-19. Study in general: Acute-phase and convalescent COVID-19 samples originated in the United States, Italy and Spain. Sources were T cells, B-cell-depleted T cells, or PBMCs; the material itself was cDNA or gDNA.

Methods used by the authors: For nucleated cells, counts were estimated from reference gene primer amplification. The repertoire was sequenced with immunoSEQ multiplex PCR; TCRdb's copy has only in-frame clones and lacks some. V, J and clone size are those of that table, while D and trimming were read from the DNA. The repertoire holds around 52,000 clones, with about 81% as singletons. The CDR3 loop spans 15 amino acids. J gave up 2 bases and V 4 bases, and 8 bases lay outside the gene matches. CDR1 and CDR2 from the germline V gene are KGHSH and LQKENI. Material for sequencing was peripheral blood. The rearrangement links TRBV18 to TRBJ2-7; the match to TRBD1 covers 7 bases. This TCR was sampled from a woman aged 55-70 years with acute or convalescent COVID-19. CDR3 residues: CASSLNRDRPYEQYF. Written as DNA, the CDR3 is TGTGCCAGCTCACTAAACCGGGACAGACCCTACGAGCAGTACTTC. Combining the CDR3 with reference TRBV18 and TRBJ2-7 gives the whole variable domain NAGVMQNPRHLVRRRGQEARLRCSPMKGHSHVYWYRQLPEEGLKFMVYLQKENIIDESGMPKERFSAEFPKEGPSILRIQQVVRGDSAAYFCASSLNRDRPYEQYFGPGTRLTVT.